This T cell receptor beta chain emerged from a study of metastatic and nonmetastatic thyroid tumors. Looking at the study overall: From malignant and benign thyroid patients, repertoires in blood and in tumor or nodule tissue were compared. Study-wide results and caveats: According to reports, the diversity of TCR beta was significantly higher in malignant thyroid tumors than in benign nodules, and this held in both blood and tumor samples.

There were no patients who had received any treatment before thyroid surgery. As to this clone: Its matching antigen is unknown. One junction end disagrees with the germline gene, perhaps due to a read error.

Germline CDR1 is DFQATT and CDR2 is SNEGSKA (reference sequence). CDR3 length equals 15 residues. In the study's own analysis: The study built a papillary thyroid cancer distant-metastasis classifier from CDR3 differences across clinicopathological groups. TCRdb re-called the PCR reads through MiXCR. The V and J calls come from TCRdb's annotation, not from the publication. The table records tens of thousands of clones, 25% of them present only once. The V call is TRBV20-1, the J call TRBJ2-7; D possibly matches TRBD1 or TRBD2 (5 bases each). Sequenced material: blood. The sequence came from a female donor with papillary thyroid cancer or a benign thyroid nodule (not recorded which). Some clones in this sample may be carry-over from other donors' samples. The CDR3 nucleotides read TGCAGTGCTAGTATTCGTGAGGGGTTTCCTAATGAGCCGTACTTC. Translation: CSASIREGFPNEPYF.